The 24 T cell receptor beta chains below all came from one sample that was sequenced in a study of CD8+CD57+ T cells in acquired aplastic anemia. TCR beta VDJ and CDR3 profiling used genomic DNA as template. TCRdb ran MiXCR on the reads and lists one entry per CDR3 protein. The table records 130,000 or so distinct CDR3 sequences, under 65% of them present only once. Those patients picked for sequencing had displayed CD8+CD57+ cell expansion on flow cytometry. Sample: sorted CD4+, CD8+, or CD8+CD57+ T cells (not recorded which) from PBMCs. These receptors were collected from a human donor with aplastic anemia.

The genes are TRBV4-3 and TRBJ2-7; 7 positions agree with TRBD1. CDR3 length: 14 residues. Trimming cost V 5 bases and J 0 bases; bases outside gene matches: 4. The germline V gene has CDR1 LGHNA and CDR2 YSLEER. The CDR3 loop is CASSARQGSYEQYF. CDR3 in DNA: TGCGCCAGCAGCGCCCGACAGGGCTCCTACGAGCAGTACTTC.

In its sample, this clonotype was seen a few times. The chain joins TRBV5-6 to TRBJ2-5; either TRBD1 or TRBD2 may supply D (5 bases each). Germline loops: CDR1 SGHDT, CDR2 YYEEEE. This CDR3 contains 13 residues. V shed 1 base and J shed 5 bases, with 9 bases lying between them. CDR3 region: CASSLYGAETQYF. DNA of the CDR3: TGTGCCAGCAGCTTGTACGGGGCCGAGACCCAGTACTTC.

The V gene is TRBV10-2, the J gene TRBJ2-7, with 8 bases lining up with TRBD1. The germline V gene has CDR1 WSHSY and CDR2 SAAADI. CDR3 size: 14 residues. The V gene end was trimmed by 6 bases and the J gene end by 3 bases; junction bases not matched to a gene: 7. As DNA, the CDR3 is TGCGCCAGCAGCTACTCGACAGGGGACTACGAGCAGTACTTC. It translates to CASSYSTGDYEQYF.

The chain combines TRBV7-3 with TRBJ2-1; D gene uncertain. Germline loops: CDR1 SGHTA, CDR2 FQGTGA. CDR3 length: 10 amino acids. Trimming pared 3 bases from V and 8 bases from J, leaving 2 bases between. DNA for the CDR3: TGTGCCAGCAGCTTGTATGAGCAGTTCTTC. Its translation: CASSLYEQFF. Looking up the rest from reference TRBV7-3 and TRBJ2-1 gives the full variable domain: GAGVSQTPSNKVTEKGKYVELRCDPISGHTALYWYRQSLGQGPEFLIYFQGTGAADDSGLPNDRFFAVRPEGSVSTLKIQRTERGDSAVYLCASSLYEQFFGPGTRLTVL.

This chain connects TRBV7-2 to TRBJ2-7, with 10 positions matching TRBD1. Unmatched junction bases numbered 6, after V lost 3 bases and J lost 7 bases. Germline V gene data show CDR1 as SGHTA and CDR2 as FQGNSA. CDR3 length: 14 residues. The CDR3 region has the DNA TGTGCCAGCAGCTTGGGACAGGGGTTGCGTGAGCAGTACTTC. Amino acids: CASSLGQGLREQYF.

V and J are TRBV10-1 and TRBJ1-1; D remains ambiguous. The CDR3 is made up of 13 amino acids. Germline V lookup: CDR1 WNHNN, CDR2 SYGVQD (reference sequence). Deletions cut 0 bases from V and 5 bases from J, with 7 bases between. CDR3 DNA sequence: TGCGCCAGCAGTGAGTCAGGAATGACTGAAGCTTTCTTT. This encodes CASSESGMTEAFF.

The V and J genes are TRBV15 and TRBJ2-3, with unresolved D. Per the germline V gene, CDR1 is LNHNV and CDR2 is YYDKDF (reference sequence). V was clipped by 5 bases and J by 1 base, with 10 bases between them. The CDR3 is made up of 14 amino acids. The CDR3 loop is CATSPRLRTDTQYF. CDR3 sequence (DNA): TGTGCCACCAGCCCTCGACTTCGCACAGATACGCAGTATTTT.

This clonotype was seen many times. The V and J genes are TRBV6-4 and TRBJ2-7; 12 bases match TRBD1. V was clipped by 2 bases and J by 5 bases; unmatched bases: 1. The CDR3 has 14 amino acids. The V gene's germline CDR1 is MRHNA and CDR2 SNTAGT. The CDR3: CASSDGTGGDEQYF. CDR3 sequence (DNA): TGTGCCAGCAGTGACGGGACAGGGGGCGACGAGCAGTACTTC.

V usage is TRBV6-1 and J usage is TRBJ2-1; tentatively, D is TRBD1 (6 bases). Per the germline V gene, CDR1 is MNHNS and CDR2 is SASEGT. Between the trimmed V and J ends, which lost 6 bases and 2 bases, there was a span of 17 bases. CDR3 length: 16 amino acids. The CDR3 here is CASRVPTGIPYNEQFF. CDR3 DNA: TGTGCCAGCAGAGTTCCAACAGGGATCCCCTACAATGAGCAGTTCTTC.

The chain recombines TRBV10-3 with TRBJ2-1, with D unresolved. CDR1 and CDR2 (germline): ENHRY, SYGVKD. The CDR3 loop spans 15 amino acids. Trimming removed 4 bases from V and 3 bases from J, with 13 bases in between. CDR3: CAISVGTVVYNEQFF. The CDR3 DNA is TGTGCCATCAGTGTAGGAACGGTCGTCTACAATGAGCAGTTCTTC.

The rearrangement joins TRBV14 to TRBJ2-7, with D unresolved. This CDR3 contains 15 residues. Germline CDR1 reads SGHDN; CDR2 reads FVKESK. Trimming pared 1 base from V and 0 bases from J, leaving 10 bases between. The CDR3: CASSQVTARSYEQYF. The CDR3 bases are TGTGCCAGCAGCCAAGTCACAGCCCGCTCCTACGAGCAGTACTTC.

V gene TRBV2 combines with J gene TRBJ2-3, with 8 bases that match TRBD2. The V and J ends lost 4 bases and 4 bases, in that order; junction bases with no gene match: 4. Germline V gene data show CDR1 as SNHLY and CDR2 as FYNNEI. The CDR3 spans 14 residues. The DNA of the CDR3 is TGTGCCAGCAGTGGGGCTAGCGGGTCAGATACGCAGTATTTT. Translated, it gives CASSGASGSDTQYF. Drawing the rest from reference TRBV2 and TRBJ2-3, the complete variable domain is EPEVTQTPSHQVTQMGQEVILRCVPISNHLYFYWYRQILGQKVEFLVSFYNNEISEKSEIFDDQFSVERPDGSNFTLKIRSTKLEDSAMYFCASSGASGSDTQYFGPGTRLTVL.

The CDR3: CASSTRQGLIGELFF. The CDR3 bases are TGTGCCAGTAGTACGAGACAGGGTCTGATCGGGGAGCTGTTTTTT. The chain recombines TRBV19 with TRBJ2-2, with TRBD1 matching 7 bases. The CDR3 runs 15 residues. From germline, CDR1 is LNHDA and CDR2 SQIVND (reference sequence). V trimming: 4 bases; J trimming: 7 bases; junction bases outside the gene matches: 9.

The genes are TRBV20-1 and TRBJ2-1; D could derive from TRBD1 or TRBD2 (5 bases each). CDR3 length: 13 residues. Looked up from germline, CDR1 is DFQATT and CDR2 is SNEGSKA (reference sequence). V lost 8 bases, J lost 6 bases, and 17 bases lay in between. The CDR3, as DNA: TGCAGTACGCTGGTTCCGGGGCTCAATGAGCAGTTCTTC. This encodes CSTLVPGLNEQFF.

The chain is built from TRBV10-1 and TRBJ2-3; D remains unclear. This CDR3 spans 13 amino acids. Trimming removed 7 bases at V and 6 bases at J, with 14 bases between. The germline V gene has CDR1 WNHNN and CDR2 SYGVQD (reference sequence). The CDR3 DNA follows: TGCGCCAGCACAATACGGCTGGAGGATACGCAGTATTTT. Its protein product is CASTIRLEDTQYF.

This clonotype was observed once. V and J are TRBV5-6 and TRBJ2-7; the D gene could be TRBD1 or TRBD2 (5 bases each). In germline, CDR1 is SGHDT, CDR2 YYEEEE. The CDR3 is 12 amino acids. V lost 1 base, J lost 13 bases, and 15 bases lay in between. The CDR3 loop reads CASSLYRDQFYF. The DNA of the CDR3 is TGTGCCAGCAGCTTGTATCGGGACCAGTTCTACTTC.

The table lists this clonotype with a count of one. This chain joins TRBV14 and TRBJ2-5; no firm D call. Germline-derived CDR1 and CDR2 are SGHDN and FVKESK. The CDR3 runs to 15 residues. Trimming left V 7 bases short and J 2 bases short, with 17 bases between. CDR3 region: CASTAVTAPQETQYF. CDR3 nucleotide sequence: TGTGCCAGCACTGCGGTCACGGCCCCTCAAGAGACCCAGTACTTC.

This clonotype was detected many times. V is TRBV9 and J is TRBJ2-7; 9 bases line up with TRBD2. The V gene's germline CDR1 is SGDLS and CDR2 YYNGEE. This CDR3 is 15 amino acids long. Germline trimming cut 2 bases from V and 2 bases from J; bases unmatched to any gene: 5. The CDR3 DNA reads TGTGCCAGCAGCGTGTCCGGGACTAGCCCCTACGAGCAGTACTTC. The encoded protein is CASSVSGTSPYEQYF.

This clonotype was seen many times. The chain joins TRBV9 to TRBJ1-2; D not certain. Germline CDR1 SGDLS, CDR2 YYNGEE. V was pared by 3 bases and J by 2 bases, with 14 bases between. CDR3 length: 15 residues. CDR3 sequence reads: CASSDHKDGNYGYTF. The CDR3 DNA reads as TGTGCCAGCAGCGACCATAAGGACGGGAACTATGGCTACACCTTC.

The V call is TRBV5-4, the J call TRBJ2-5; 12 bases are shared with TRBD1. Losses at the gene ends were 10 bases for V and 4 bases for J; bases not matched to a gene: 5. In germline, CDR1 is SGHNT, CDR2 YYREEE (reference sequence). The CDR3 loop spans 13 amino acids. The CDR3 bases are TGTGCCGGGAGGGACAGGGGGCGAGAGACCCAGTACTTC. This sequence encodes CAGRDRGRETQYF.

The chain combines TRBV7-2 with TRBJ1-2, with TRBD1 matching over 7 bases. CDR1 SGHTA and CDR2 FQGNSA come from the germline V gene. V lost 1 base and J lost 6; bases outside the gene matches: 8. The CDR3 has 15 residues. The CDR3 loop is CASSLGPDRADGYTF. The CDR3 coding sequence is TGTGCCAGCAGCTTAGGTCCCGACAGGGCGGATGGCTACACCTTC.

The rearrangement joins TRBV19 to TRBJ2-1; perhaps TRBD2 as D (6 bases). Trimming cost V 4 bases and J 1 base, with 11 bases left between them. CDR3 size: 15 residues. Germline V gene lookup returns CDR1 LNHDA and CDR2 SQIVND (reference sequence). Written as DNA, the CDR3 is TGTGCCAGTAGTAACACCGCGGGGTCCTACAATGAGCAGTTCTTC. This sequence encodes CASSNTAGSYNEQFF. Complete variable domain (other parts from reference TRBV19 and TRBJ2-1): DGGITQSPKYLFRKEGQNVTLSCEQNLNHDAMYWYRQDPGQGLRLIYYSQIVNDFQKGDIAEGYSVSREKKESFPLTVTSAQKNPTAFYLCASSNTAGSYNEQFFGPGTRLTVL.

This clonotype was counted ten times or more. The J gene is TRBJ2-7, the V gene TRBV4-1; 7 bases agree with TRBD2. The trim removed 1 base at V and 3 bases at J, leaving 3 bases unmatched. This CDR3 region has 14 residues. The germline V gene has CDR1 MGHRA and CDR2 YSYEKL. CDR3 nucleotides: TGCGCCAGCAGCCAAGGGGGGGGGTTCTACGAGCAGTACTTC. As protein: CASSQGGGFYEQYF.

A few counts support this clonotype. The junction does not match germline at one end; this may be a read error. The rearrangement uses TRBV27 and TRBJ2-7; 7 bases are shared with TRBD2. This CDR3 has 14 residues. Germline V gives CDR1 MNHEY, CDR2 SMNVEV (reference sequence). The DNA of the CDR3 is TGCGCCGGCAGCCGGGGACTATTAGCGAAGGAGCAGTACTTC. It yields the protein CAGSRGLLAKEQYF.